Following are 15 T cell receptor beta chains from one sample sequenced in a study of cytomegalovirus exposure and HLA in healthy donors. Primers: 60 Vbeta forward and 13 Jbeta reverse. The method was immunoSEQ multiplex PCR; TCRdb's version includes in-frame clones alone and lacks a portion of them. Of about 150,000 clones in the sample, approximately 74% were seen once. Specimen: PBMCs. The source is a man between 18 and 35 years old in good health and CMV-seronegative.

The chain links TRBV4-3 to TRBJ2-4; D perhaps matches TRBD1 (6 bases). The V end was cut by 0 bases, the J end by 8 bases, with 11 bases between. The CDR3 is 14 amino acids. The germline V gene encodes CDR1 LGHNA and CDR2 YSLEER. This CDR3 is CASSQDVQGHIQYF. CDR3 coding DNA: TGCGCCAGCAGCCAAGATGTACAGGGACACATTCAGTACTTC.

This chain uses TRBV18 with TRBJ1-2; TRBD1 matches at 7 bases. Germline V gene lookup returns CDR1 KGHSH and CDR2 LQKENI. The CDR3 contains 16 residues. V was clipped by 4 bases and J by 3 bases; unmatched bases: 11. The CDR3 DNA is TGTGCCAGCTCACTTGCCTCGGGACAGAACTACTATGGCTACACCTTC. Residues: CASSLASGQNYYGYTF. Supplemented by reference TRBV18 and TRBJ1-2, the full variable domain reads NAGVMQNPRHLVRRRGQEARLRCSPMKGHSHVYWYRQLPEEGLKFMVYLQKENIIDESGMPKERFSAEFPKEGPSILRIQQVVRGDSAAYFCASSLASGQNYYGYTFGSGTRLTVV.

This sequence joins TRBV9 and TRBJ1-3; D remains unclear. The germline V gene has CDR1 SGDLS and CDR2 YYNGEE. The CDR3 has 14 residues. V gave up 0 bases and J gave up 0 bases, with 4 bases separating them. The CDR3 DNA reads as TGTGCCAGCAGCGTAGCAGACTCTGGAAACACCATATATTTT. Translation gives CASSVADSGNTIYF.

This clone was picked up one time. The chain couples TRBV19 to TRBJ2-2; D perhaps matches TRBD1 (5 bases). The CDR3 extends over 15 amino acids. Trimming took off 0 bases at V and 4 bases at J, with 9 bases between the two ends. CDR1 and CDR2 (germline): LNHDA, SQIVND (reference sequence). The CDR3 loop reads CASSIDGRATGELFF. Here the CDR3 DNA reads TGTGCCAGTAGTATAGATGGCAGGGCCACCGGGGAGCTGTTTTTT.

The rearrangement uses TRBV28 and TRBJ2-2; possible D gene TRBD2, 5 bases. The germline V gene encodes CDR1 MDHEN and CDR2 SYDVKM. This CDR3 region has 15 residues. The V gene lost 6 bases and the J gene lost 4 bases, with 15 bases spanning the gap. The CDR3 spells CASSRGGGRTGELFF. The CDR3 bases are TGTGCCAGCAGCCGAGGCGGAGGACGCACCGGGGAGCTGTTTTTT.

The chain couples TRBV7-9 to TRBJ1-6; D is possibly TRBD1 (6 bases). CDR3 length: 13 residues. CDR1 is SEHNR and CDR2 is FQNEAQ in the germline V gene (reference sequence). V dropped 5 bases and J dropped 10 bases, with 12 bases sitting between them. CDR3 residues: CASSLTGSSPLHF. DNA for the CDR3: TGTGCCAGCAGCCTAACAGGGTCCTCACCCCTCCACTTT.

This clone has a single count. The chain joins TRBV6-1 to TRBJ1-3, with 7 bases that match TRBD1. V shed 1 base and J 0 bases; nucleotides not matched to a gene: 12. The CDR3 sequence is 19 residues long. In germline, CDR1 is MNHNS, CDR2 SASEGT. The CDR3 protein is CASSEGIGGAFGSGNTIYF. CDR3 nucleotide sequence: TGTGCCAGCAGTGAAGGGATAGGGGGCGCGTTTGGCTCTGGAAACACCATATATTTT.

The CDR3: CASSPGRGGQPQHF. The CDR3 nucleotides are TGCGCCAGCAGCCCAGGACGGGGTGGACAGCCCCAGCATTTT. The chain joins TRBV5-1 to TRBJ1-5, with D unclear. The CDR3 contains 14 residues. Germline lookup yields CDR1 SGHRS and CDR2 YFSETQ. V shed 4 bases and J shed 7 bases, with 15 bases lying between them.

The chain joins TRBV7-2 to TRBJ1-6; D gene unclear. V lost 3 bases and J 1 base, leaving 7 bases between the germline ends. CDR1 and CDR2 (germline): SGHTA, FQGNSA. The CDR3 covers 15 residues. The CDR3 here is CASSFTWSYNSPLHF. The CDR3 DNA sequence: TGTGCCAGCAGCTTCACTTGGTCCTATAATTCACCCCTCCACTTT.

The J gene is TRBJ1-5, the V gene TRBV19; D is uncertain. Germline CDR1 LNHDA, CDR2 SQIVND (reference sequence). The CDR3 has 16 amino acids. V was trimmed by 4 bases and J by 0 bases, leaving 13 bases between them. CDR3 protein: CASSRLTSNSNQPQHF. CDR3 DNA sequence: TGTGCCAGTAGTAGGTTAACCAGTAATAGCAATCAGCCCCAGCATTTT.

This clone was recorded only once. For the CDR3, the DNA is TGTGCCAGCAGCTTAGGGTTCTGCGCGGGGAGTTCCTACGAGCAGTACGTC. Protein sequence: CASSLGFCAGSSYEQYV. The rearrangement links TRBV7-7 to TRBJ2-7, with D tentatively TRBD2 (6 bases). Trimming cost V 1 base and J 1 base, with 17 bases left between them. This CDR3 is built from 17 residues. Germline values: CDR1 SSHAT, CDR2 FNYEAQ (reference sequence).

The chain combines TRBV28 with TRBJ2-2; 8 bases fit TRBD2. CDR1 and CDR2 from the germline V gene are MDHEN and SYDVKM. The trim removed 6 bases at V and 4 bases at J, leaving 4 bases unmatched. The CDR3 length is 14 residues. The CDR3 reads CASRTSGGTGELFF. The CDR3 bases are TGTGCCAGCAGAACTAGCGGTGGCACCGGGGAGCTGTTTTTT.

The rearrangement joins TRBV5-1 to TRBJ2-1; TRBD1 matches at 10 bases. V dropped 4 bases and J dropped 9; count of bases not matched to a gene: 7. CDR1 and CDR2 (germline): SGHRS, YFSETQ. The CDR3 contains 14 residues. For the CDR3, the DNA is TGCGCCAGCAGCCAAAGTGACAGGGGGCTTGAGCAGTTCTTC. It encodes CASSQSDRGLEQFF.

A single count supports this clone. The chain joins TRBV27 to TRBJ2-7; D may be TRBD1 (6 bases). Trimming stripped 5 bases from V and 2 bases from J, with 19 bases between. There are 16 residues in the CDR3. The germline CDR1 and CDR2 sequences are MNHEY and SMNVEV (reference sequence). CDR3: CASSPGAGEVPYEQYV. CDR3 sequence (DNA): TGTGCCAGCAGTCCCGGGGCAGGGGAAGTGCCCTACGAGCAGTACGTC.

The chain carries TRBV5-1 and TRBJ2-5, with unresolved D. The germline gives CDR1 SGHRS, CDR2 YFSETQ. The V gene lost 0 bases and the J gene lost 2 bases, with 8 bases spanning the gap. The CDR3 covers 14 residues. The chain's CDR3 is CASSLARTQETQYF. CDR3 coding DNA: TGCGCCAGCAGCTTGGCTAGAACACAAGAGACCCAGTACTTC.